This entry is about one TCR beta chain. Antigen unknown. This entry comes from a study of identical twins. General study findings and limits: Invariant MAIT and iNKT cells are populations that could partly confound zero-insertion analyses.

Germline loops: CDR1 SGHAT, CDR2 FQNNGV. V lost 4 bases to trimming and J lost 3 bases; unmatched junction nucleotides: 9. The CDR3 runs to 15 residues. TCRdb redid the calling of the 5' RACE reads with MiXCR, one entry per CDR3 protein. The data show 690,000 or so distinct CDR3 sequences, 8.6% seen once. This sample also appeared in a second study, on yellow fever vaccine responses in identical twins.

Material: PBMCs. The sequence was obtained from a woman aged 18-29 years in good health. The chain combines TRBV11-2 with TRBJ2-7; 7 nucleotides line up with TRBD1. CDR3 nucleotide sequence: TGTGCCAGCAGCTCATACACCGGGACAGACTACGAGCAGTACTTC. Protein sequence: CASSSYTGTDYEQYF.